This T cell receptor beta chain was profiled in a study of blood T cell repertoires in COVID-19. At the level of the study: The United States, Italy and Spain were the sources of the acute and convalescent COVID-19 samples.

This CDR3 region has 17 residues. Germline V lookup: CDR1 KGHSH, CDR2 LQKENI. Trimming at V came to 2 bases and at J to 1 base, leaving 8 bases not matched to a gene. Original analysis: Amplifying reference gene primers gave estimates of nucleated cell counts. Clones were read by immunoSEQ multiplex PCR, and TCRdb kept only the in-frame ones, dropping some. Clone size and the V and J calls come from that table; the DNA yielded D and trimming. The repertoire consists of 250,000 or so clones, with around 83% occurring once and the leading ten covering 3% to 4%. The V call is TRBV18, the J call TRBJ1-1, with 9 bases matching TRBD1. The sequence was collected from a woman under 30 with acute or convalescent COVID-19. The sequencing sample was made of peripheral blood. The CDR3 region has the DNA TGTGCCAGCTCACCATACAAGGGACAGGGCCAGAACACTGAAGCTTTCTTT. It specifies CASSPYKGQGQNTEAFF.